Here is one T cell receptor beta chain with its context. What it binds is unknown. The sample is drawn from a study of T cell responses to AZD1222 COVID-19 vaccine. Study-level points and caveats: Spike-specific TCR breadth and depth went up after people got two AZD1222 doses. Repertoires were sampled only after the peak T cell response. In the spike-specific TCR repertoire, nearly half reportedly target unmutated variant regions.

CDR1 is SGHVS, CDR2 FQNEAQ, per germline. The CDR3 loop spans 13 amino acids. V was shortened by 3 bases and J by 7 bases, with 12 bases between the two germline ends. Assay: immunoSEQ multiplex PCR; the TCRdb copy retains only in-frame clones and omits some. This sample has more than 90,000 clones, with roughly nine tenths found just once. This chain uses TRBV7-8 with TRBJ1-2; TRBD1 might be the D (5 bases). The receptor's source is an adult in good health. The sample consisted of peripheral blood, taken on day 0 of AZD1222 vaccination. This chain's CDR3 is CASSFWGEGGYTF. DNA of the CDR3: TGTGCCAGCAGCTTTTGGGGGGAGGGTGGCTACACCTTC.